A selection of T cell receptor beta chains follows, all from one sample in a study of T cells after yellow fever vaccination. TCRdb recomputed calls from the 5' RACE reads with MiXCR, one row per CDR3 protein. The sample records hundreds of thousands of distinct CDR3 sequences, roughly 4% being singletons. The material was PBMCs, obtained on the day of the yellow fever booster vaccination. These TCRs come from a man aged 18 to 29 who received the YFV17D yellow fever vaccine. CDR3s include the opening cysteine and the closing phenylalanine or tryptophan. A D gene is named only where the DNA matches it firmly. Not all rows give a size; the values are once, few, many and, for expanded clones, a class.

V	J	D	size	DNA	CDR3
TRBV5-4	TRBJ1-6	TRBD1	many	TGTGCCAGCAGCTTGGGGGGGACAGGTTATAATTCACCCCTCCACTTT	CASSLGGTGYNSPLHF
TRBV20-1	TRBJ2-7	-	-	TGCAGTGCCCCAGTAGCAGGGAAGGGCGAGCAGTACTTC	CSAPVAGKGEQYF
TRBV14	TRBJ2-3	-	many	TGTGCCAGCAGCCAAGAATCCGGGCGAGATACGCAGTATTTT	CASSQESGRDTQYF
TRBV6-2/TRBV6-3	TRBJ1-4	-	few	TGTGCCAGCAGTTACTCCTACCGGGGGGCCAATGAAAAACTGTTTTTT	CASSYSYRGANEKLFF
TRBV20-1	TRBJ2-5	-	many	TGCAGTGCTAGGGAGCAAGTAGAGACCCAGTACTTC	CSAREQVETQYF
TRBV7-8	TRBJ1-6	-	many	TGTGCCAGCAGCTTAGCGCGTCTGGTGAATAATTCACCCCTCCACTTT	CASSLARLVNNSPLHF
TRBV6-2/TRBV6-3	TRBJ2-3	-	many	TGTGCCAGCAGTTACAGGGGTCCAACGCAGTATTTT	CASSYRGPTQYF
TRBV20-1	TRBJ1-6	TRBD1	many	TGCAGTGCTAGAGTGGGCAGGGGGCTGGGTTCACCCCTCCACTTT	CSARVGRGLGSPLHF
TRBV7-9	TRBJ1-2	-	many	TGTGCCAGCAGCTTAGCGGCAGACCCCTATGGCTACACCTTC	CASSLAADPYGYTF
TRBV6-5	TRBJ1-5	-	many	TGTGCCAGCAGCCCGGGACCGGGGGCAGGTCAGCCCCAGCATTTT	CASSPGPGAGQPQHF
TRBV20-1	TRBJ2-2	TRBD2	few	TGCAGTGCCCGGAGCGGGGGCCTCGGCACCGGGGAGCTGTTTTTT	CSARSGGLGTGELFF
TRBV14	TRBJ2-3	TRBD1	-	TGTGCCAGCAGCCAAAATTTACCCGGGACAGTCGGCACAGATACGCAGTATTTT	CASSQNLPGTVGTDTQYF
TRBV28	TRBJ2-1	TRBD2	many	TGTGCCAGCAGACCCTCTTCGGGGGGGGCAAGGTCTGAGCAGTTCTTC	CASRPSSGGARSEQFF
TRBV2	TRBJ1-2	-	-	TGTGCCAGGTGGTACCCAGTCTACACCTTC	CARWYPVYTF
TRBV12-3/TRBV12-4	TRBJ2-6	-	many	TGTGCCAGCAGTTTGGTGGCGGGGGCCAACGTCCTGACTTTC	CASSLVAGANVLTF
TRBV3-1	TRBJ2-1	TRBD2	many	TGTGCCAGCAGCCCCAGACTAGCGGATACAAATGAGCAGTTCTTC	CASSPRLADTNEQFF
TRBV20-1	TRBJ2-2	TRBD1	many	TGCAGTGCACAAGGACAGGGGGGACACACCGGGGAGCTGTTTTTT	CSAQGQGGHTGELFF
TRBV3-1	TRBJ1-2	-	-	TGTGCCAGCAGCCATCTGCAGGGTGAGGGGGGCTACACCTTC	CASSHLQGEGGYTF
TRBV6-5	TRBJ1-2	-	-	TGTGCCAGCAGCCGCGAGGGCCAGGGTAACTATGGCTACACCTTC	CASSREGQGNYGYTF
TRBV24-1	TRBJ2-1	-	few	TGTGCCACCAGTGACGCGGGGCTATACAATGAGCAGTTCTTC	CATSDAGLYNEQFF
TRBV5-1	TRBJ2-5	-	few	TGCCTCCAGCCTGGGGGGTTCTTGGAGACCCAGTACTTC	CLQPGGFLETQYF
TRBV12-3/TRBV12-4	TRBJ1-2	-	few	TGTGCCAGCAGTTGGGGGGAAGCTAACTATGGCTACACCTTC	CASSWGEANYGYTF
TRBV3-1	TRBJ2-4	TRBD1	many	TGTGCCAGCAGCCAAGCCGGGCAGGGGGAAGAGGGGGACATTCAGTACTTC	CASSQAGQGEEGDIQYF
TRBV5-6	TRBJ2-2	-	many	TGTGCCAGCAGCTTATCCGTCAGGGAGGACACCGGGGAGCTGTTTTTT	CASSLSVREDTGELFF
TRBV2	TRBJ2-5	-	many	TGTGCCAGCAGTATCGGTAGCGAAGAGACCCAGTACTTC	CASSIGSEETQYF
TRBV10-2	TRBJ1-1	-	-	TGCGCCAGCAGAGATATCACAGGGAGCACTGAAGCTTTCTTT	CASRDITGSTEAFF
TRBV7-2	TRBJ2-1	TRBD1	many	TGTGCCAGCAGCAAACAGGGGGCAGGTGAGCAGTTCTTC	CASSKQGAGEQFF
TRBV5-5	TRBJ2-1	TRBD2	many	TGTGCCAGCAGCCGGACTTCTAGCGGGGGGGCCGGCGAGCAGTTCTTC	CASSRTSSGGAGEQFF
TRBV12-3/TRBV12-4	TRBJ1-3	TRBD1	once	TGTGCCAGCCTACAGGGGGCTGGAAACACCATATATTTT	CASLQGAGNTIYF
TRBV6-5	TRBJ2-5	-	many	TGTGCCAGCAGGGGGTCCCACCAAGAGACCCAGTACTTC	CASRGSHQETQYF
TRBV20-1	TRBJ2-1	-	few	TGCAGTGCTAGGCTTGACAGGTACAATGAGCAGTTCTTC	CSARLDRYNEQFF
TRBV23-1	TRBJ1-6	-	many	TGCGCCAGCAGTCAATCGACGCGGTTCCGATCACCCCTCCACTTT	CASSQSTRFRSPLHF
TRBV7-2	TRBJ1-5	TRBD1	many	TGTGCCAGCAGCCGGACAGGGAGAGGGGTTCAGCCCCAGCATTTT	CASSRTGRGVQPQHF
TRBV6-2/TRBV6-3	TRBJ2-1	-	few	TGTGCCAGCAGTTACTCGGCCGGGATCGGCGATGAGCAGTTCTTC	CASSYSAGIGDEQFF
TRBV5-4	TRBJ2-5	-	many	TGTGCCAGCAGCTCATGGGGCAGGGGGGCGGGAGAGACCCAGTACTTC	CASSSWGRGAGETQYF
TRBV24-1	TRBJ2-4	-	-	TGTGCCACCAGTGATACAAACATTCAGTACTTC	CATSDTNIQYF
TRBV9	TRBJ1-3	-	-	TGTGCCAGCAGCGTGGACCCTAGCGGGAACTCTGGAAACACCATATATTTT	CASSVDPSGNSGNTIYF
TRBV29-1	TRBJ2-5	-	few	TGCAGCGTTGCAGGACACCGCGGGGAGACCCAGTACTTC	CSVAGHRGETQYF
TRBV30	TRBJ1-6	-	-	TGTGCCTGGAGTTGGGGGAATTCACCCCTCCACTTT	CAWSWGNSPLHF
TRBV7-9	TRBJ2-7	-	few	TGTGCCAGCAGCTCCCCCGGCATAGCCTACGAGCAGTACTTC	CASSSPGIAYEQYF
TRBV4-1	TRBJ1-5	-	-	TGCGCCAGCAGCCCCGGGGAAGGGGTTAGGTTGGCCCAGCATTTT	CASSPGEGVRLAQHF
TRBV29-1	TRBJ2-1	-	many	TGCAGCGTTTCCCGTTTGGGGGTTGGGAACAATGAGCAGTTCTTC	CSVSRLGVGNNEQFF
TRBV6-2/TRBV6-3	TRBJ2-3	-	many	TGTGCCAGCAGTTCCAATGAGGCCGATACGCAGTATTTT	CASSSNEADTQYF
TRBV12-3/TRBV12-4	TRBJ1-3	-	few	TGTGCCAGCAGTTTATCAACCATATATTTT	CASSLSTIYF
TRBV7-6	TRBJ2-1	-	-	TGTGCCAGCAGCGCCTCGACAGGGCGGGGGGTTTTGGATGAGCAGTTCTTC	CASSASTGRGVLDEQFF
TRBV20-1	TRBJ2-5	TRBD2	many	TGCAGTGCTAGAGCTAGCGGCGAGACCCAGTACTTC	CSARASGETQYF